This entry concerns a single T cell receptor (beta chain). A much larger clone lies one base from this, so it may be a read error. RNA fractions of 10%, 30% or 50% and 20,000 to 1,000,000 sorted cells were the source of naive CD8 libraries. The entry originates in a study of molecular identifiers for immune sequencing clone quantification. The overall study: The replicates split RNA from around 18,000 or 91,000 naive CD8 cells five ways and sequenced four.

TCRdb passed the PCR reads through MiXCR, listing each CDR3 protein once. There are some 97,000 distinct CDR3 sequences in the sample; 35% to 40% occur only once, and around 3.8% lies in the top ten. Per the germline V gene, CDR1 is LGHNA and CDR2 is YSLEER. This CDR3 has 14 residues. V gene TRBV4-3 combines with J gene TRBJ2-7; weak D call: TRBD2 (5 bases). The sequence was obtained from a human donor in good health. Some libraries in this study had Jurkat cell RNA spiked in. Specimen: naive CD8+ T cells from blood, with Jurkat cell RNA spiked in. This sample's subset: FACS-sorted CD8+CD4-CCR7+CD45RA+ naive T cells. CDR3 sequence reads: CASRQEDGTYEQYF. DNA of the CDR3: TGCGCCAGCAGACAAGAGGACGGGACCTACGAGCAGTACTTC.